This is a list of T cell receptor beta chains from one sample in a study of cytomegalovirus exposure and HLA in healthy donors. The data were produced by immunoSEQ multiplex PCR, yet TCRdb's version contains in-frame clones alone and is incomplete. The profile shows 50,000 to 70,000 clones, almost 80% of them singletons. What was sequenced was PBMCs. The receptor set was obtained from a girl aged 5-17 years in good health and CMV-seropositive. CDR3s include the opening cysteine and the closing phenylalanine or tryptophan. A D gene is named only where the DNA matches it firmly. Rows give clone size only sometimes, using once, few, many, or a class for an expanded clone.

CDR3aa	CDR3nt	d_gene	v_gene	j_gene	abundance
CASSLRAANQPQHF	TGTGCCAGCAGCCTCAGGGCGGCCAATCAGCCCCAGCATTTT	NA	TRBV27	TRBJ1-5	once
CASSLTLGLAGVYEQYF	TGTGCCAGCAGCCTTACACTGGGACTAGCGGGAGTGTACGAGCAGTACTTC	TRBD2	TRBV28	TRBJ2-7	NA
CASSVEDRSSPLHF	TGTGCCAGCAGCGTAGAGGACAGGAGTTCACCCCTCCACTTT	TRBD1	TRBV9	TRBJ1-6	few
CSVAPTGSITDTQYF	TGCAGCGTCGCCCCGACAGGGAGTATCACAGATACGCAGTATTTT	TRBD1	TRBV29-1	TRBJ2-3	NA
CASSQGILRSTEAFF	TGCGCCAGCAGCCAAGGTATCCTCCGGAGCACTGAAGCTTTCTTT	NA	TRBV4-1	TRBJ1-1	NA
CAIQKGMRYGYTF	TGTGCCATCCAAAAGGGGATGCGCTATGGCTACACCTTC	NA	TRBV2	TRBJ1-2	NA
CASSPPPGRATFYEQYF	TGTGCCAGCAGCCCCCCACCCGGCAGGGCCACGTTTTACGAGCAGTACTTC	NA	TRBV7-2	TRBJ2-7	once
CASSLEASGYGYTF	TGTGCCAGCAGCTTAGAGGCGTCGGGCTATGGCTACACCTTC	NA	TRBV7-2	TRBJ1-2	NA
CASSVQASVTYEQYF	TGTGCCAGCAGCGTACAGGCTAGCGTAACCTACGAGCAGTACTTC	NA	TRBV5-6	TRBJ2-7	NA
CASSLGPGLGVQFF	TGTGCCAGCAGCTTAGGTCCGGGACTAGGAGTGCAGTTCTTC	TRBD2	TRBV7-2	TRBJ2-1	NA
CASAGKGQPEQFF	TGTGCCAGCGCAGGCAAGGGACAGCCTGAGCAGTTCTTC	TRBD1	TRBV6-5	TRBJ2-1	NA
CASGLLAGGAYNEQFF	TGTGCCAGCGGGTTGCTAGCGGGAGGTGCGTACAATGAGCAGTTCTTC	TRBD2	TRBV5-3	TRBJ2-1	few
CASSPTPLNTEAFF	TGTGCCAGCAGCCCGACTCCCTTGAACACTGAAGCTTTCTTT	NA	TRBV9	TRBJ1-1	NA
CSVVVRGTNEKLFF	TGCAGCGTCGTCGTCAGGGGAACTAATGAAAAACTGTTTTTT	NA	TRBV29-1	TRBJ1-4	NA
CASSLLSDGYTF	TGTGCCAGCAGCTTGCTGTCGGATGGCTACACCTTC	NA	TRBV5-4	TRBJ1-2	NA
CASSDRVGQPQHF	TGTGCCAGCAGCGACAGGGTGGGTCAGCCCCAGCATTTT	TRBD1	TRBV27	TRBJ1-5	NA
CASSLLDTGELFF	TGCGCCAGCAGCCTCCTTGACACCGGGGAGCTGTTTTTT	NA	TRBV5-1	TRBJ2-2	NA
CASSKDRQRTDTQYF	TGTGCCAGCAGCAAAGACAGGCAAAGGACAGATACGCAGTATTTT	NA	TRBV7-2	TRBJ2-3	NA